This T cell receptor beta chain was identified during a study of immune heterogeneity within non-small cell lung tumors. Study findings and constraints: Identical dominant CDR3 beta clonotypes were found repeatedly across the tumor sites of a single patient, and these appeared alongside high-frequency clones that were unique to particular tumor locations. The study found that local T-cell clonality correlated moderately but significantly with local tumor mutational burden (R about 0.34). Between individual patients, the high-frequency T-cell receptor beta clonotypes largely differed.

The TCR beta CDR3 region underwent multiplex PCR amplification with 32 V and 13 J primers. Each CDR3 protein is one row after TCRdb ran MiXCR on the multiplex PCR reads. The sample lists roughly 14,000 distinct CDR3 sequences, approximately 30% seen once, with about 4% in the top ten. At 600 ng per sample, bulk tumor genomic DNA provided the template. Surgical sampling yielded several biopsies per primary tumor (spaced far apart). Curative operations were performed on patients who had untreated, newly diagnosed non-small cell lung cancer. CDR3 length: 13 residues. V lost 0 bases and J 9 bases, leaving 11 bases between the germline ends. From germline, CDR1 is MGHRA and CDR2 YSYEKL. This clonotype was picked up a small number of times. The antigen is not known.

The chain combines TRBV4-1 with TRBJ1-2, with a possible D match to TRBD1 (6 bases). This receptor was identified in a man between 35 and 55 years old with non-small cell lung cancer. The sequenced sample was lung tumor tissue. The CDR3 reads CASSQDLQGSYTF. The CDR3, as DNA: TGCGCCAGCAGCCAAGATCTACAGGGCAGCTACACCTTC.